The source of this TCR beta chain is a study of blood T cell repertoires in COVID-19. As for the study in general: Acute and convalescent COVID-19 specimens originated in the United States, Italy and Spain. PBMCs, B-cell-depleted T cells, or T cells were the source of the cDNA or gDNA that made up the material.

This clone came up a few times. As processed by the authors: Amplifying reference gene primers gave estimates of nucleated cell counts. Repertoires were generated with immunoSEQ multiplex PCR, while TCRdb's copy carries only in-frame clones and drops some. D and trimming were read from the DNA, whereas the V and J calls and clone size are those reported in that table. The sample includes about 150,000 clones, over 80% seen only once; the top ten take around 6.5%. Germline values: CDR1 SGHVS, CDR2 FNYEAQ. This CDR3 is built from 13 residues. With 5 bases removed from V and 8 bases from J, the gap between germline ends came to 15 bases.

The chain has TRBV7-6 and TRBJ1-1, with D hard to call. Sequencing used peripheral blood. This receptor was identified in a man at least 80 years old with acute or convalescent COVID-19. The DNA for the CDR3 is TGTGCCAGCAGCCCGGGGTGGAGGCCGGAAGCTTTCTTT. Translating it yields CASSPGWRPEAFF.